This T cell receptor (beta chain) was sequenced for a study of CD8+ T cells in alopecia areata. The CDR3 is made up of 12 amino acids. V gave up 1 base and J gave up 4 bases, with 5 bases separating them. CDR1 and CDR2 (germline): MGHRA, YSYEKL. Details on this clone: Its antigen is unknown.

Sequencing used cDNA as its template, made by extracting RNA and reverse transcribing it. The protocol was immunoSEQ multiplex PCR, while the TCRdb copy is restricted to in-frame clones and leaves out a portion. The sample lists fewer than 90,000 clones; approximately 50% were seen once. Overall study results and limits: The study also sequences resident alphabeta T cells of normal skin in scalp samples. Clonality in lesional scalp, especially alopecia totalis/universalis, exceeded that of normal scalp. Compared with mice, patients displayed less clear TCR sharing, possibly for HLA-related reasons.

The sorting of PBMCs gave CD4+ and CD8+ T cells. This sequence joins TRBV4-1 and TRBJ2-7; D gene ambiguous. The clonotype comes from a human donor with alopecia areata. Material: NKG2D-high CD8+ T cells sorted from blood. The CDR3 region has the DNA TGCGCCAGCAGCCAAGTAGGGTACGAGCAGTACTTC. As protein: CASSQVGYEQYF.